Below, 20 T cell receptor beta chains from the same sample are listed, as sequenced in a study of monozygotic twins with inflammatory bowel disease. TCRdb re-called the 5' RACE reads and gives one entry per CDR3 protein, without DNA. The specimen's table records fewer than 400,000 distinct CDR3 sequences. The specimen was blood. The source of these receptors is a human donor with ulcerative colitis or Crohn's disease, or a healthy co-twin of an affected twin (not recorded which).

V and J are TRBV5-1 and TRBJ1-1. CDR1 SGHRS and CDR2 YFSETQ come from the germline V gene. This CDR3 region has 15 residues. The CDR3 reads CASSLGEATNTEAFF.

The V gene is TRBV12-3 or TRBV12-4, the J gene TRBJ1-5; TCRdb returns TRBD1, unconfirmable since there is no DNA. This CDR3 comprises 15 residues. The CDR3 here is CASSRRTGSEQPQHF.

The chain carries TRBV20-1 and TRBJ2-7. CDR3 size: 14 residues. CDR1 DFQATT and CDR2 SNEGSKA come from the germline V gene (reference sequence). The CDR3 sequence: CSAGRTKGTYEQYF.

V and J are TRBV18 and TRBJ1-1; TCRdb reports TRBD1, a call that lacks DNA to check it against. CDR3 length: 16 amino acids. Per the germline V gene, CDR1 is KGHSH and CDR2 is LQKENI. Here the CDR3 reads CASSSLLVPSNTEAFF.

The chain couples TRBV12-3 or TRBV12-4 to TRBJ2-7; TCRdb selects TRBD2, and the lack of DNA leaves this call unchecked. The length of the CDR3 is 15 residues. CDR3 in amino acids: CASSPGLPKGYEQYF.

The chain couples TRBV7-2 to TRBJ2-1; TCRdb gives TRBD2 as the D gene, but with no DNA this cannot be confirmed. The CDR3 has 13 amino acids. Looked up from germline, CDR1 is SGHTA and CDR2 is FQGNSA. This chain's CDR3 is CASSTAPPNEQFF.

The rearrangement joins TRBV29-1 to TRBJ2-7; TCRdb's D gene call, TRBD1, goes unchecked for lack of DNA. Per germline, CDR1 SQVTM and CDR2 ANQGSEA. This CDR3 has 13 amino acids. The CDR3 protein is CSVVTGGNYEQYF.

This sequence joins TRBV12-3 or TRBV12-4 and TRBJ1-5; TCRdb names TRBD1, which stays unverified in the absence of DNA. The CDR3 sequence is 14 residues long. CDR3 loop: CASSWVGGGQPQHF.

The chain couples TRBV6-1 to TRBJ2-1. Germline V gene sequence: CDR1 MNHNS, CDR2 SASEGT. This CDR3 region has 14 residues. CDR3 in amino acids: CASSLSESYNEQFF.

The CDR3 sequence: CASSSPGPMNTGELFF. The J gene is TRBJ2-2, the V gene TRBV6-5; TCRdb outputs TRBD1, but without DNA this stays unchecked. This CDR3 has 16 amino acids. Germline lookup yields CDR1 MNHEY and CDR2 SVGAGI.

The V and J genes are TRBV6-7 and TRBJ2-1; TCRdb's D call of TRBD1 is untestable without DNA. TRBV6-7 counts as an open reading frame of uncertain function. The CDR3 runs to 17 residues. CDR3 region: CASRVEGVPVLYNEQFF.

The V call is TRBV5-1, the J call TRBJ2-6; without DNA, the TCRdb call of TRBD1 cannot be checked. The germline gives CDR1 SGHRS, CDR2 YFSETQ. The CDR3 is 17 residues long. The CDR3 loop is CASSWGTGDAGANVLTF.

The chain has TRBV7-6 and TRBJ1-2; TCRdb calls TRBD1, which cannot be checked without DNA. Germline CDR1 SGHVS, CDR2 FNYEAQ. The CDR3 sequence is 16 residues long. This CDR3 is CASSSRDRGLNYGYTF.

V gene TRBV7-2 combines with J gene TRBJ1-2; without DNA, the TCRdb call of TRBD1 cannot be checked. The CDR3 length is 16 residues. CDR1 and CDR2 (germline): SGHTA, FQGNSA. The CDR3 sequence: CASSLYGSGAVYGYTF.

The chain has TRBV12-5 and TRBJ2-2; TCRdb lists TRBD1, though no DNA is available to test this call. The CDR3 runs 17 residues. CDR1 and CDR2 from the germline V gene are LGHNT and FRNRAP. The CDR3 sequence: CASGLARDSWNTGELFF.

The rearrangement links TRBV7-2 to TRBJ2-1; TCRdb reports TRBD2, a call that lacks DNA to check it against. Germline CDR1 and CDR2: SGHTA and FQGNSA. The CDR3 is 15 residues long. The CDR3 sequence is CASTYTSGTSNEQFF.

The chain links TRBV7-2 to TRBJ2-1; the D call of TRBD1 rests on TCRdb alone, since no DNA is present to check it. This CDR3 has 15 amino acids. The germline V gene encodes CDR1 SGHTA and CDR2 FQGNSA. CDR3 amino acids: CASSLALAGANEQFF.

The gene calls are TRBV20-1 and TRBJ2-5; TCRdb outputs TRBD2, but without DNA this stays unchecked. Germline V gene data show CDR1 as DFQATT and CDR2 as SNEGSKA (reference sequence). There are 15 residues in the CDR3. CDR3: CSARVGGTRQETQYF.

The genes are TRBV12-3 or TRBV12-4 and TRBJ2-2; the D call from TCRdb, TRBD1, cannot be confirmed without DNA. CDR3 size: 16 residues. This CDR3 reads CASSLASGQHTGELFF.

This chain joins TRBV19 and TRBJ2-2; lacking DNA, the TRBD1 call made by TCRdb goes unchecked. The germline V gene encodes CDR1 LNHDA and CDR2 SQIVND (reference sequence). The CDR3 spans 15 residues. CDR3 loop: CASSIVGTVTGELFF. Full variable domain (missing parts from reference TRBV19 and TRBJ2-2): DGGITQSPKYLFRKEGQNVTLSCEQNLNHDAMYWYRQDPGQGLRLIYYSQIVNDFQKGDIAEGYSVSREKKESFPLTVTSAQKNPTAFYLCASSIVGTVTGELFFGEGSRLTVL.